This T cell receptor (beta chain) was observed in a study of T cell responses to AZD1222 COVID-19 vaccine. Overall study findings and caveats: Possibly, clonal diversity was underestimated; donors were largely white British and included more females. Reportedly, close to half of spike-specific TCRs are directed against unmutated variant regions. Spike-wide vaccine-associated CD4 TCRs dominated at 160-218 and 743-854. Only a handful of people who got AZD1222 tested seropositive at baseline.

Sequenced by immunoSEQ multiplex PCR; TCRdb stores in-frame clones only, minus some. The table shows about 89,000 clones, with roughly 86% occurring only once. V lost 4 bases and J lost 5, with 19 bases in between. This CDR3 contains 16 residues. Germline V gene sequence: CDR1 SGHTS, CDR2 YDEGEE. Points on this clone: Its specificity is not known.

The specimen comprised peripheral blood, sampled 28 days after the second AZD1222 dose. The rearrangement joins TRBV5-8 to TRBJ1-3; maybe TRBD1 (6 bases). This clonotype was sampled from an adult who received the AZD1222 COVID-19 vaccine. In nucleotides, the CDR3 is TGTGCCAGCAGCATGGGAGGGAATGGACAGAGAAACACCATATATTTT. This sequence encodes CASSMGGNGQRNTIYF.